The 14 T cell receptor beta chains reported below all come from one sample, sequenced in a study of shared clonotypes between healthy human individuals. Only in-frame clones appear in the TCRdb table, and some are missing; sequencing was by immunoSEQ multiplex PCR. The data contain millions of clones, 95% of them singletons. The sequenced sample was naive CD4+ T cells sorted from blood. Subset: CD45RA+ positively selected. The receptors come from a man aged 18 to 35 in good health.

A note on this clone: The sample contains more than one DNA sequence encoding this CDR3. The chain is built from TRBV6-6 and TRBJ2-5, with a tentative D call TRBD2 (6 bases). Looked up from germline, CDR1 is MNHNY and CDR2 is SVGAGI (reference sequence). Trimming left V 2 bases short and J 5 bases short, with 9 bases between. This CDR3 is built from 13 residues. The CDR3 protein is CASSYRGGETQYF. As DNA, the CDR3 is TGTGCCAGCAGTTACCGAGGAGGGGAGACCCAGTACTTC.

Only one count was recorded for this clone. This chain's CDR3 is CASSEAASPGGPDTQYF. The CDR3 DNA sequence: TGTGCCAGCAGTGAAGCTGCGTCCCCCGGGGGCCCAGATACGCAGTATTTT. The chain recombines TRBV2 with TRBJ2-3; D could derive from TRBD1 or TRBD2 (6 bases each). The V gene lost 0 bases and the J gene lost 4 bases, with 17 bases spanning the gap. This CDR3 is 17 amino acids long. Germline lookup yields CDR1 SNHLY and CDR2 FYNNEI.

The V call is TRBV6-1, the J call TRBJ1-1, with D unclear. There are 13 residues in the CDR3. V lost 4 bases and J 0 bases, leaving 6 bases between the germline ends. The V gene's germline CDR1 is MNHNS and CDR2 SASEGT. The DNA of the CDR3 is TGTGCCAGCAGTGTTCAGCTGAACACTGAAGCTTTCTTT. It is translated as CASSVQLNTEAFF.

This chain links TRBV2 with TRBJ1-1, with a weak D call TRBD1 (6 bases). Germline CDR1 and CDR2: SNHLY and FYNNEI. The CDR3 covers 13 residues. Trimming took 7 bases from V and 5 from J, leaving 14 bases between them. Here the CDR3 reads CASTISGATEAFF. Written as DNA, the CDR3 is TGTGCCAGCACTATTTCAGGGGCTACTGAAGCTTTCTTT.

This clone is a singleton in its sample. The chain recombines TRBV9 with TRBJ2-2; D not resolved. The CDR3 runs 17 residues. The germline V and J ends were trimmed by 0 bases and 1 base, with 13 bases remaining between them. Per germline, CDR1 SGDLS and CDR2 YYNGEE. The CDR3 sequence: CASSVVSWRKNTGELFF. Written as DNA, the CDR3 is TGTGCCAGCAGCGTAGTGAGCTGGCGGAAGAACACCGGGGAGCTGTTTTTT.

CDR3 amino acids: CAAYGRNNQPQHF. The CDR3 DNA follows: TGTGCCGCATACGGGCGGAACAATCAGCCCCAGCATTTT. This rearrangement joins TRBV6-1 to TRBJ1-5, with D unresolved. The ends were cut back, 11 bases at V and 3 bases at J, with 14 bases in the middle. The CDR3 has 13 residues. From germline, CDR1 is MNHNS and CDR2 SASEGT.

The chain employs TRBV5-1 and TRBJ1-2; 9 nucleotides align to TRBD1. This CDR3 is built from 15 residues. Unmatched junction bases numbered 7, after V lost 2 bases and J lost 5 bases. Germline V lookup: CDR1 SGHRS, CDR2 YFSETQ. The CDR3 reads CASSFSGTGSYGYTF. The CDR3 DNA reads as TGCGCCAGCAGCTTCTCCGGGACAGGGTCATATGGCTACACCTTC.

The CDR3 loop reads CAISNEGRQPQHF. CDR3 DNA: TGTGCCATCAGTAACGAGGGGCGTCAGCCCCAGCATTTT. The rearrangement uses TRBV10-3 and TRBJ1-5; possibly TRBD1 for D (5 bases). CDR3 length: 13 residues. In germline, CDR1 is ENHRY, CDR2 SYGVKD. Trimming pared 5 bases from V and 6 bases from J, leaving 11 bases between.

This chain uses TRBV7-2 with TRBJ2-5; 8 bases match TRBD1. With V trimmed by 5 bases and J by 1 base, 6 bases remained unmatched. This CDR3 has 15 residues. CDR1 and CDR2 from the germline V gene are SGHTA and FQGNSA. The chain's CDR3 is CASSPAGTGQETQYF. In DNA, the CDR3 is TGTGCCAGCAGCCCGGCGGGGACAGGCCAAGAGACCCAGTACTTC.

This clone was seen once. The CDR3 spells CASSEASAGRDTQYF. The DNA of the CDR3 is TGTGCCAGCAGTGAAGCTAGCGCTGGGAGAGATACGCAGTATTTT. The chain joins TRBV6-1 to TRBJ2-3; tentative D call: TRBD2 (5 bases). The CDR3 is 15 amino acids. Trimming left V 0 bases short and J 5 bases short, with 12 bases between. Germline V gene lookup returns CDR1 MNHNS and CDR2 SASEGT.

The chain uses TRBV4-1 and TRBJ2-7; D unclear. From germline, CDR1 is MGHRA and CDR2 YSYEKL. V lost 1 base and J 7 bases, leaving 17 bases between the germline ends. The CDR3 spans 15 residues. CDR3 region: CASSQVFVVNGEQYF. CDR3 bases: TGCGCCAGCAGCCAAGTCTTTGTTGTTAACGGGGAGCAGTACTTC.

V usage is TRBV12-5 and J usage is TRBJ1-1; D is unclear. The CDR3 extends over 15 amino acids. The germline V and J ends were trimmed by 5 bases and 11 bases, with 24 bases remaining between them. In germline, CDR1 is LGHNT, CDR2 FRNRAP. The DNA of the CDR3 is TGTGCTAGTGGTCTAAGAGACACGTTGGAGCGAAAGGCTTTCTTT. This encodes CASGLRDTLERKAFF.

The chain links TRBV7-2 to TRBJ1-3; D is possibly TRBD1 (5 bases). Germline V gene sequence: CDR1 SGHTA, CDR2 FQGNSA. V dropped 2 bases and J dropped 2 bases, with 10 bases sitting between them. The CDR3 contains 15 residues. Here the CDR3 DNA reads TGTGCCAGCAGCTTATGGCTGGGGGCTGGAAACACCATATATTTT. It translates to CASSLWLGAGNTIYF.

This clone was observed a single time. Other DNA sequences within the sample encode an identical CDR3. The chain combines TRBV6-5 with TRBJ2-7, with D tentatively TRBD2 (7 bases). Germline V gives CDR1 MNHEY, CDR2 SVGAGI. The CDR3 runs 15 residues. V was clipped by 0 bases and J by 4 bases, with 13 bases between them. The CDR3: CASSYSGRGLYEQYF. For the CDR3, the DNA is TGTGCCAGCAGTTACTCGGGCAGGGGACTATACGAGCAGTACTTC.